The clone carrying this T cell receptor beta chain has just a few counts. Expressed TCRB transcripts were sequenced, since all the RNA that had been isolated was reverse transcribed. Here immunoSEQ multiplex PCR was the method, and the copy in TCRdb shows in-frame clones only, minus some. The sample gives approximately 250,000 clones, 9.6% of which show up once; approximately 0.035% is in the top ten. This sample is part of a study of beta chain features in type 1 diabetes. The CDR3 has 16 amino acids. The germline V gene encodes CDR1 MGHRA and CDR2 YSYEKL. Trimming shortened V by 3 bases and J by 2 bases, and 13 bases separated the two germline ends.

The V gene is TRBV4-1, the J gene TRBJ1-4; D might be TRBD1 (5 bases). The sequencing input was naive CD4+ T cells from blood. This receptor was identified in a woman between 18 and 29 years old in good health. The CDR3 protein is CASSQGRVNTNEKLFF. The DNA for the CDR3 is TGCGCCAGCAGCCAGGGCAGGGTAAATACTAATGAAAAACTGTTTTTT.